These T cell receptor beta chains were read from a single sample in a study of cytomegalovirus exposure and HLA in healthy donors. Repertoires were generated with immunoSEQ multiplex PCR, while TCRdb's copy carries only in-frame clones and drops some. In the table there are roughly 57,000 clones, approximately 82% of which are singletons. The material sequenced was PBMCs. All receptors come from a man aged 50-59 years in good health and CMV-seronegative. CDR3s include the opening cysteine and the closing phenylalanine or tryptophan. The D gene is left open where the match is weak. Clone size is not always given. Where it is, it says once, few, many or a class for expanded clones.

V	length	size	J	D	CDR3	DNA
TRBV19	13	.	TRBJ2-7	TRBD2	CASSNGGAFEQYF	TGTGCCAGTAGTAACGGGGGGGCCTTCGAGCAGTACTTC
TRBV25-1	17	few	TRBJ1-2	TRBD1	CASSFTRLGQGARGYTF	TGTGCCAGCAGTTTTACCCGCCTGGGACAGGGGGCTCGAGGCTACACCTTC
TRBV10-1	12	.	TRBJ2-7	TRBD1	CASSETGGEQYF	TGCGCCAGCAGCGAGACAGGGGGCGAGCAGTACTTC
TRBV19	12	.	TRBJ2-1	TRBD2	CASSIHGGEQFF	TGTGCCAGTAGTATCCACGGGGGGGAGCAGTTCTTC
TRBV6-1	11	once	TRBJ1-2	.	CASSTGYGYTF	TGTGCCAGCAGTACAGGCTATGGCTACACCTTC
TRBV7-3	16	.	TRBJ1-1	.	CASSPTAHRINTEAFF	TGTGCCAGCAGTCCAACAGCCCACAGGATAAACACTGAAGCTTTCTTT
TRBV5-6	15	.	TRBJ2-3	.	CASRPTGRGTDTQYF	TGTGCCAGCAGACCAACAGGGCGAGGAACAGATACGCAGTATTTT
TRBV6-6	14	.	TRBJ1-1	.	CASSPPGVNTEAFF	TGTGCCAGCAGTCCCCCGGGAGTGAACACTGAAGCTTTCTTT
TRBV4-2	19	.	TRBJ2-1	TRBD2	CASSPPSGGALSPYNEQFF	TGTGCCAGCAGCCCCCCTAGCGGGGGGGCCTTATCGCCCTACAATGAGCAGTTCTTC
TRBV6-1	15	.	TRBJ1-4	TRBD1	CASSETQGAHGKLFF	TGTGCCAGCAGTGAGACACAGGGGGCGCATGGAAAACTGTTTTTT
TRBV6-5	12	.	TRBJ1-6	.	CAVRDAGLALHF	TGTGCCGTCCGGGACGCGGGGTTGGCCCTCCACTTT
TRBV5-1	16	.	TRBJ2-7	TRBD1	CASSLGWGTVTYEQYF	TGCGCCAGCAGCTTGGGGTGGGGGACAGTCACCTACGAGCAGTACTTC
TRBV5-4	15	.	TRBJ2-1	TRBD1	CASRTGQGAYNEQFF	TGTGCCAGCAGAACTGGACAGGGGGCCTACAATGAGCAGTTCTTC
TRBV28	12	.	TRBJ2-5	.	CASREAGETQYF	TGTGCCAGCAGGGAAGCGGGAGAGACCCAGTACTTC
TRBV28	13	.	TRBJ1-5	.	CASSPPGVQPQHF	TGTGCCAGCAGTCCCCCAGGGGTTCAGCCCCAGCATTTT
TRBV6-5	14	.	TRBJ1-5	.	CASRLGGTAEPQHF	TGTGCCAGCAGACTAGGCGGTACAGCGGAGCCCCAGCATTTT
TRBV2	15	once	TRBJ1-4	.	CASSEARVSGEKLFF	TGTGCCAGCAGTGAAGCTAGAGTTTCAGGGGAAAAACTGTTTTTT
TRBV25-1	15	.	TRBJ2-1	TRBD1	CASSASGTGFHEQFF	TGTGCCAGCAGTGCTTCCGGGACAGGGTTCCATGAGCAGTTCTTC